The rows below give T cell receptor beta chains drawn from one sample of a study of CD8 T cells in Susac syndrome. MiXCR, applied by TCRdb to the immunoSEQ multiplex PCR reads, yields one record per CDR3 protein. This sample has roughly 200,000 distinct CDR3 sequences, with 90% to 95% found just once. The sequenced sample consisted of CD4+ T cells from PBMCs. Receptors were obtained from a human donor in good health. Both conserved end residues are part of each CDR3. The D gene is left open where the match is weak. The size field is filled for only some rows; it gives once, few, many or a size class.

>15|.|.|TRBV6-5|TRBJ2-4
CASSRSNIAKNIQYF
TGTGCCAGCAGCCGATCCAATATAGCCAAAAACATTCAGTACTTC
>15|.|.|TRBV12-3/TRBV12-4|TRBJ1-5
CASSLRETANQPQHF
TGTGCCAGCAGTTTACGAGAGACAGCTAATCAGCCCCAGCATTTT
>15|.|.|TRBV3-1|TRBJ2-7
CASSQDPGSSYEQYF
TGTGCCAGCAGCCAAGATCCCGGTTCCTCCTACGAGCAGTACTTC
>13|.|.|TRBV29-1|TRBJ1-1
CSGANRDVVEAFF
TGCAGCGGGGCAAACCGGGATGTGGTTGAAGCTTTCTTT
>14|.|TRBD1|TRBV20-1|TRBJ1-2
CSALTGGLGYGYTF
TGCAGTGCGCTTACAGGGGGCCTCGGCTATGGCTACACCTTC
>14|.|TRBD1|TRBV7-9|TRBJ1-2
CASRPRGGNYGYTF
TGTGCCAGCAGACCCAGGGGGGGCAACTATGGCTACACCTTC
>14|.|.|TRBV11-2|TRBJ1-5
CASSTTSSNQPQHF
TGTGCCAGCAGCACGACGTCCTCCAATCAGCCCCAGCATTTT
>15|.|.|TRBV3-1|TRBJ1-1
CASSPEWGSNTEAFF
TGTGCCAGCAGCCCGGAGTGGGGGTCGAACACTGAAGCTTTCTTT
>13|.|TRBD2|TRBV12-3/TRBV12-4|TRBJ2-5
CASSGTSIETQYF
TGTGCCAGCAGCGGGACTAGCATCGAGACCCAGTACTTC
>14|.|TRBD2|TRBV29-1|TRBJ2-5
CSVDIAGGRETQYF
TGCAGCGTTGATATAGCGGGAGGGCGCGAGACCCAGTACTTC
>14|.|.|TRBV7-2|TRBJ1-1
CASSLRAESPEAFF
TGTGCCAGCAGCCTGAGGGCAGAGTCGCCTGAAGCTTTCTTT
>12|.|.|TRBV12-3/TRBV12-4|TRBJ2-3
CASRMDVFRQYF
TGTGCCAGCAGGATGGACGTTTTTAGGCAGTATTTT
>16|.|.|TRBV15|TRBJ2-2
CATSAVTGLDTGELFF
TGTGCCACCAGCGCAGTCACAGGGTTGGACACCGGGGAGCTGTTTTTT
>13|.|.|TRBV29-1|TRBJ2-3
CSVEFGFADTQYF
TGCAGCGTTGAATTCGGGTTCGCAGATACGCAGTATTTT
>15|.|.|TRBV11-2|TRBJ2-7
CASSPTGGDSYEQYF
TGTGCCAGCAGCCCCACTGGCGGGGACTCCTACGAGCAGTACTTC
>15|.|.|TRBV4-3|TRBJ2-6
CASSPQRDIDNVLTF
TGCGCCAGCAGCCCGCAACGGGACATCGACAACGTCCTGACTTTC
>14|.|.|TRBV9|TRBJ2-3
CASSVDEGTDTQYF
TGTGCCAGCAGCGTAGATGAAGGCACAGATACGCAGTATTTT
>15|.|.|TRBV12-3/TRBV12-4|TRBJ2-5
CASGPQGAAGGTQYF
TGTGCCAGCGGACCACAGGGGGCCGCGGGGGGGACCCAGTACTTC
>13|few|.|TRBV6-5|TRBJ1-1
CASSYRGNTEAFF
TGTGCCAGCAGTTATAGGGGGAACACTGAAGCTTTCTTT
>13|.|.|TRBV4-1|TRBJ1-1
CASSQDVHTEAFF
TGCGCCAGCAGCCAAGATGTCCACACTGAAGCTTTCTTT
>15|once|.|TRBV3-1|TRBJ2-1
CASSQGYSSYNEQFF
TGTGCCAGCAGCCAAGGTTACAGCTCCTACAATGAGCAGTTCTTC
>15|.|.|TRBV18|TRBJ1-2
CASSPRVGQGNGYTF
TGTGCCAGCTCACCACGAGTGGGCCAGGGGAACGGCTACACCTTC
>13|once|.|TRBV30|TRBJ1-2
CAWSVREEHGYTF
TGTGCCTGGAGTGTACGCGAGGAGCATGGCTACACCTTC
>17|.|.|TRBV4-1|TRBJ2-5
CASSQDGSGGYQETQYF
TGCGCCAGCAGCCAAGATGGTTCAGGGGGGTACCAAGAGACCCAGTACTTC
>13|.|.|TRBV20-1|TRBJ2-2
CSAKTRGTGELFF
TGCAGTGCTAAGACCCGGGGGACCGGGGAGCTGTTTTTT
>13|.|.|TRBV7-2|TRBJ1-5
CASSLVFYQPQHF
TGTGCCAGCAGCTTAGTATTTTATCAGCCCCAGCATTTT
>13|.|.|TRBV30|TRBJ1-1
CAWGKGKGDEAFF
TGTGCCTGGGGAAAAGGGAAAGGCGATGAAGCTTTCTTT
>14|.|.|TRBV6-6|TRBJ2-3
CASRLNWSTDTQYF
TGTGCCAGCAGACTAAACTGGAGCACAGATACGCAGTATTTT
>14|few|TRBD1|TRBV3-1|TRBJ1-5
CASSQRQGDQPQHF
TGTGCCAGCAGCCAGAGACAGGGAGATCAGCCCCAGCATTTT
>14|.|.|TRBV19|TRBJ2-7
CASSIKQGFYEQYF
TGTGCCAGTAGTATTAAACAGGGATTCTACGAGCAGTACTTC
>13|.|TRBD1|TRBV30|TRBJ2-5
CAWGTGASETQYF
TGTGCCTGGGGGACAGGGGCATCGGAGACCCAGTACTTC
>13|once|.|TRBV29-1|TRBJ1-4
CSVAGADNEKLFF
TGCAGCGTTGCTGGGGCCGACAATGAAAAACTGTTTTTT
>13|few|.|TRBV3-1|TRBJ2-2
CASSSRGTGELFF
TGTGCCAGCAGCTCCAGGGGCACCGGGGAGCTGTTTTTT
>15|.|TRBD1|TRBV18|TRBJ2-7
CASSLRTGAVYEQYF
TGTGCCAGCTCACTCAGGACAGGGGCGGTGTACGAGCAGTACTTC
>13|.|.|TRBV30|TRBJ1-2
CAWSVKGMGGYTF
TGTGCCTGGAGTGTAAAGGGAATGGGTGGCTACACCTTC
>13|.|.|TRBV29-1|TRBJ1-5
CSVSETRDQPQHF
TGCAGCGTGTCCGAGACCCGGGATCAGCCCCAGCATTTT
>16|.|TRBD2|TRBV5-1|TRBJ2-3
CASSQPSGSGTDTQYF
TGCGCCAGCAGCCAACCTAGCGGGAGTGGCACAGATACGCAGTATTTT
>11|.|.|TRBV29-1|TRBJ1-5
CSVGGSQPQHF
TGCAGCGTTGGTGGGTCTCAGCCCCAGCATTTT
>15|.|.|TRBV5-1|TRBJ1-4
CASSLDGVGNEKLFF
TGCGCCAGCAGCTTGGATGGGGTGGGAAATGAAAAACTGTTTTTT
>15|.|TRBD2|TRBV11-2|TRBJ2-5
CASKQTSGPQETQYF
TGTGCCTCGAAGCAGACTAGCGGACCCCAAGAGACCCAGTACTTC
>17|.|TRBD2|TRBV24-1|TRBJ2-5
CATSDPASGPPQETQYF
TGTGCCACCAGTGATCCGGCTAGCGGGCCCCCTCAAGAGACCCAGTACTTC
>14|.|TRBD2|TRBV20-1|TRBJ2-7
CSAGLAGGLYEQYF
TGCAGTGCTGGCTTAGCGGGGGGACTTTACGAGCAGTACTTC
>13|.|.|TRBV29-1|TRBJ2-3
CSVGRGPADTQYF
TGCAGCGTTGGCAGGGGCCCCGCAGATACGCAGTATTTT
>15|once|.|TRBV27|TRBJ1-1
CASSVFGTAKPEAFF
TGTGCCAGCAGTGTTTTCGGGACGGCTAAGCCTGAAGCTTTCTTT
>16|.|.|TRBV24-1|TRBJ2-3
CATSRSDGPLPDTQYF
TGTGCCACCAGTCGCAGTGACGGACCTCTCCCAGATACGCAGTATTTT
>15|.|TRBD2|TRBV6-2/TRBV6-3|TRBJ2-1
CASSILAGGHNEQFF
TGTGCCAGCAGTATACTAGCGGGGGGCCACAATGAGCAGTTCTTC
>14|.|.|TRBV15|TRBJ2-3
CATSKRQGTDTQYF
TGTGCCACCAGCAAAAGACAGGGCACAGATACGCAGTATTTT
>14|.|.|TRBV20-1|TRBJ1-5
CSAPPTGSNQPQHF
TGCAGTGCTCCGCCGACAGGAAGCAATCAGCCCCAGCATTTT
>14|.|.|TRBV20-1|TRBJ2-5
CSATYTFEQETQYF
TGCAGTGCTACCTACACTTTCGAGCAAGAGACCCAGTACTTC
>13|few|.|TRBV14|TRBJ2-3
CASSRGFTDTQYF
TGTGCCAGCTCCCGGGGATTCACAGATACGCAGTATTTT
>12|.|.|TRBV20-1|TRBJ2-7
CSAPVQGYEQYF
TGCAGTGCTCCCGTTCAGGGCTACGAGCAGTACTTC
>15|.|.|TRBV23-1|TRBJ2-3
CASILRERLTDTQYF
TGCGCCAGCATTCTCAGGGAACGGTTGACAGATACGCAGTATTTT
>13|.|TRBD1|TRBV6-5|TRBJ2-1
CASSRTGRNEQFF
TGTGCCAGCAGTCGGACAGGGAGGAATGAGCAGTTCTTC
>17|.|.|TRBV15|TRBJ1-3
CATSRVGTLWFGNTIYF
TGTGCCACCAGCAGAGTAGGAACTCTCTGGTTTGGAAACACCATATATTTT
>14|once|.|TRBV7-2|TRBJ2-3
CASSLAPSVDTQYF
TGTGCCAGCAGCTTAGCGCCTAGCGTGGATACGCAGTATTTT
>16|once|TRBD2|TRBV3-1|TRBJ2-5
CASSQAIAGAEETQYF
TGTGCCAGCAGCCAAGCTATAGCGGGAGCCGAAGAGACCCAGTACTTC
>14|once|.|TRBV2|TRBJ2-3
CASRPQGGVDTQYF
TGTGCCAGCAGGCCTCAGGGGGGAGTAGATACGCAGTATTTT
>15|.|TRBD1|TRBV20-1|TRBJ2-5
CSARATGGWEETQYF
TGCAGTGCTAGAGCTACAGGGGGCTGGGAAGAGACCCAGTACTTC